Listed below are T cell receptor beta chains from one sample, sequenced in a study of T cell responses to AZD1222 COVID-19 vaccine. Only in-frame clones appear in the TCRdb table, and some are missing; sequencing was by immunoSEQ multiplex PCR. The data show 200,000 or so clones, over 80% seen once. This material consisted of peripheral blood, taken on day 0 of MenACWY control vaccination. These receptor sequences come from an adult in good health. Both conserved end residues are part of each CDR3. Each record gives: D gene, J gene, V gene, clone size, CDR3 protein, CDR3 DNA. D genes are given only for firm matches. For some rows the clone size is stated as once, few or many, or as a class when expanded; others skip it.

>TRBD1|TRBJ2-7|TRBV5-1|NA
CASSLGQGAKEQYF
TGCGCCAGCAGCTTGGGGCAGGGGGCCAAGGAGCAGTACTTC
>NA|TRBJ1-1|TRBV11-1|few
CASRSNLNTEAFF
TGTGCCAGCAGATCTAACCTGAACACTGAAGCTTTCTTT
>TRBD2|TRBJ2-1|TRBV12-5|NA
CASGLVPLAGVSGRYNEQFF
TGTGCTAGTGGTTTGGTACCCTTGGCAGGGGTTAGCGGGAGGTACAATGAGCAGTTCTTC
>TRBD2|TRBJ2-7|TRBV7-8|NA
CASSPFRALSASGSYEQYF
TGTGCCAGCAGCCCCTTCAGGGCACTATCGGCTAGCGGGTCTTACGAGCAGTACTTC
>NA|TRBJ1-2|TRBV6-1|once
CASSEAHSTYGYTF
TGTGCCAGCAGTGAAGCGCACAGTACCTATGGCTACACCTTC
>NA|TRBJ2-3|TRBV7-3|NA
CASSLQGSITDTQYF
TGTGCCAGCAGCCTTCAGGGGAGTATCACAGATACGCAGTATTTT
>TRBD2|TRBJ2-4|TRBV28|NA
CASSSSAGVAKNIQYF
TGTGCCAGCAGCTCCAGCGCGGGGGTAGCCAAAAACATTCAGTACTTC
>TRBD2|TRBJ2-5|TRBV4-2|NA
CASSQVGTSGGQETQYF
TGTGCCAGCAGCCAAGTTGGAACTAGCGGGGGCCAAGAGACCCAGTACTTC
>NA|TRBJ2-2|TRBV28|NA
CATSTGELFF
TGTGCCACCAGTACCGGGGAGCTGTTTTTT
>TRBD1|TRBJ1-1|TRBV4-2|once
CASSTGSGTVNTEAFF
TGTGCCAGCAGCACGGGTTCCGGGACAGTAAACACTGAAGCTTTCTTT
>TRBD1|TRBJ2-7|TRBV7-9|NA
CASSRYDRERYEQYF
TGTGCCAGCAGCCGGTACGACAGGGAAAGGTACGAGCAGTACTTC
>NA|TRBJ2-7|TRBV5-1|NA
CASSLGVGNEQYF
TGCGCCAGCAGCTTGGGTGTAGGGAATGAGCAGTACTTC
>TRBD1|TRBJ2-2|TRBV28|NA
CASSLWAGQGDTGELFF
TGTGCCAGCAGTTTATGGGCGGGTCAGGGGGACACCGGGGAGCTGTTTTTT
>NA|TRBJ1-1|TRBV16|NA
CASSQWNQLNTEAFF
TGTGCCAGCAGCCAATGGAATCAGCTTAACACTGAAGCTTTCTTT
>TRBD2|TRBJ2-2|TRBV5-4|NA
CASSLGWGLAGDTGELFF
TGTGCCAGCAGCTTGGGGTGGGGACTAGCGGGAGACACCGGGGAGCTGTTTTTT
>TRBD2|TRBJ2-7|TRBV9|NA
CASSVGGGGDYEQYF
TGTGCCAGCAGCGTAGGAGGCGGGGGGGACTACGAGCAGTACTTC
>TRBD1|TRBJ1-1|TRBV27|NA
CASSQGAGVTEAFF
TGTGCCAGCAGTCAGGGGGCGGGGGTCACTGAAGCTTTCTTT
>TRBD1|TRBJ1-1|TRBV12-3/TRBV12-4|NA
CASSSTGVTEAFF
TGTGCCAGCAGTTCGACAGGGGTGACTGAAGCTTTCTTT
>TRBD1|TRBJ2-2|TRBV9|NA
CASKAGGTGELFF
TGTGCCAGCAAGGCAGGGGGCACCGGGGAGCTGTTTTTT
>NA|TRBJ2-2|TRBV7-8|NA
CASRATRERAGELFF
TGTGCCAGCAGGGCTACTAGGGAGAGGGCCGGGGAGCTGTTTTTT
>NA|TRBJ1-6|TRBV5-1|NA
CASSLEAGLGSPLHF
TGCGCCAGCAGCTTGGAGGCGGGTTTAGGTTCACCCCTCCACTTT
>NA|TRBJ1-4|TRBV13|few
CASSFGPGGNEKLFF
TGTGCCAGCAGCTTTGGGCCAGGAGGAAATGAAAAACTGTTTTTT
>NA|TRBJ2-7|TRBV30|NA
CAWSVSSYEQYF
TGTGCCTGGAGTGTCAGCTCCTACGAGCAGTACTTC
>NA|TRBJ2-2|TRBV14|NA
CASSHLSGALNTGELFF
TGTGCCAGCAGCCATTTATCGGGGGCCCTAAACACCGGGGAGCTGTTTTTT
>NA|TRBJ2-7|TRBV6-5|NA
CASSYSTWPNEQYF
TGTGCCAGCAGTTATTCGACGTGGCCAAACGAGCAGTACTTC
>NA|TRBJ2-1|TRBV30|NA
CAWSVLGDPPRNEQFF
TGTGCCTGGAGTGTACTTGGTGACCCCCCCCGCAATGAGCAGTTCTTC
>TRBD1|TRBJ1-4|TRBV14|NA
CASSHTDRRDEKLFF
TGTGCCAGCAGCCATACGGACAGGCGGGATGAAAAACTGTTTTTT
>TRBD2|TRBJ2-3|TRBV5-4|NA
CASSIGLAGITDTQYF
TGTGCCAGCAGCATCGGACTAGCGGGGATCACAGATACGCAGTATTTT
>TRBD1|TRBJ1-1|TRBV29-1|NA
CSVAYRGGTEAFF
TGCAGCGTTGCGTACAGGGGAGGGACTGAAGCTTTCTTT
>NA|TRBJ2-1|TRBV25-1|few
CASSETGTYNEQFF
TGTGCCAGCAGTGAGACGGGCACTTACAATGAGCAGTTCTTC
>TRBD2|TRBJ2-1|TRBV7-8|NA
CASSSGGTSGMGNEQFF
TGTGCCAGCAGTTCAGGGGGGACTAGCGGGATGGGGAATGAGCAGTTCTTC
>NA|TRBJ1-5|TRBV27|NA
CASSSRGSNQPQHF
TGTGCCAGCAGTTCGAGGGGGAGCAATCAGCCCCAGCATTTT
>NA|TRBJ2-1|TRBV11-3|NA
CASSLELGGEQFF
TGTGCCAGCAGCTTAGAGCTCGGCGGTGAGCAGTTCTTC
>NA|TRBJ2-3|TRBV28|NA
CASSQTRGDTQYF
TGTGCCAGCAGTCAAACACGGGGAGATACGCAGTATTTT
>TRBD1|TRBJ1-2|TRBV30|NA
CAWSAPSGQGAFYGYTF
TGTGCCTGGAGTGCCCCATCGGGACAGGGCGCATTCTATGGCTACACCTTC
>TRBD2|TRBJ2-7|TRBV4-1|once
CASSQGRGAAYEQYF
TGCGCCAGCAGCCAAGGGCGGGGGGCGGCCTACGAGCAGTACTTC
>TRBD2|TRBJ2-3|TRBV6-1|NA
CASSEAGASGVADTQYF
TGTGCCAGCAGTGAAGCGGGGGCTAGCGGGGTAGCAGATACGCAGTATTTT
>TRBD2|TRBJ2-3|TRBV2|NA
CASSARLAGERADTQYF
TGTGCCAGCAGTGCCCGACTAGCGGGGGAGAGGGCAGATACGCAGTATTTT
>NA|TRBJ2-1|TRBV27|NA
CASRGYYNEQFF
TGTGCCAGCAGGGGGTACTACAATGAGCAGTTCTTC
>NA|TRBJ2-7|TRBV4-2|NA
CASSQDSLAGYEQYF
TGTGCCAGCAGCCAAGATTCCCTGGCGGGCTACGAGCAGTACTTC
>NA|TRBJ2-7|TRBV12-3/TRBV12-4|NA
CASSLTGTYEQYF
TGTGCCAGCAGTCTCACAGGGACCTACGAGCAGTACTTC
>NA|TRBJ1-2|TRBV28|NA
CASSPESPGYTF
TGTGCCAGCAGTCCAGAATCACCCGGCTACACCTTC
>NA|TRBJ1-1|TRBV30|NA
CAWSPDSLSEAFF
TGTGCCTGGAGTCCGGACAGTCTATCTGAAGCTTTCTTT
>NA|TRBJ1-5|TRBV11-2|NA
CASSFSQARYQPQHF
TGTGCCAGCAGCTTTTCGCAGGCTCGATATCAGCCCCAGCATTTT
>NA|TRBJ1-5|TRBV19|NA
CASGSHGKPQHF
TGTGCCAGCGGCAGCCATGGGAAGCCCCAGCATTTT
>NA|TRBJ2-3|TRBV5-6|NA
CASSPGSDTQYF
TGTGCCAGCAGCCCGGGCTCAGATACGCAGTATTTT
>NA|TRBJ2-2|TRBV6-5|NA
CASSIAAYTGELFF
TGTGCCAGCAGTATAGCGGCCTACACCGGGGAGCTGTTTTTT
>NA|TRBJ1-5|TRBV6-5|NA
CASNDHNQPQHF
TGTGCCAGCAACGACCATAATCAGCCCCAGCATTTT